The 18 T cell receptor beta chains below come from one sample, sequenced in a study of blood T cell repertoires in COVID-19. Clones were read by immunoSEQ multiplex PCR, and TCRdb kept only the in-frame ones, dropping some. This table holds 250,000 to 300,000 clones, approximately 91% found once. Material: PBMCs or T cells enriched from blood (not recorded which). These TCRs come from a woman in her thirties or forties with acute COVID-19.

The CDR3 DNA reads TGTGCCAGCAGCTCCACCCCCATCGGCTACGAGCAGTACTTC. Protein: CASSSTPIGYEQYF. The chain combines TRBV11-3 with TRBJ2-7; D ambiguous. Germline assignment: CDR1 SGHNT and CDR2 YENEEA. Trimming removed 4 bases from V and 3 bases from J, with 13 bases in between. The CDR3 length is 14 residues.

The chain combines TRBV4-3 with TRBJ2-1; 9 nucleotides agree with TRBD2. Trimming removed 2 bases from V and 2 bases from J; junction bases left unmatched: 4. This CDR3 is 16 amino acids long. Germline CDR1 is LGHNA and CDR2 is YSLEER. Here the CDR3 reads CASSQNLAGTYNEQFF. In nucleotides, the CDR3 is TGCGCCAGCAGCCAAAACCTAGCGGGGACCTACAATGAGCAGTTCTTC.

The chain links TRBV29-1 to TRBJ1-1; D not certain. CDR1 SQVTM and CDR2 ANQGSEA come from the germline V gene. Trimming stripped 4 bases from V and 10 bases from J, with 10 bases between. There are 10 residues in the CDR3. CDR3 bases: TGCAGCGTTGTGGAGGGATCAGCTTTCTTT. Its translation is CSVVEGSAFF.

The DNA of the CDR3 is TGTGCCAGCAGCCGAACCGGGACAGGACCCGGGGTAGCTTTCTTT. Amino acid sequence: CASSRTGTGPGVAFF. The chain combines TRBV5-6 with TRBJ1-1; the match to TRBD1 covers 8 bases. The V and J ends lost 4 bases and 10 bases, in that order; junction bases with no gene match: 15. This CDR3 contains 15 residues. Looked up from germline, CDR1 is SGHDT and CDR2 is YYEEEE.

The genes are TRBV2 and TRBJ2-1; 9 bases fit TRBD1. V trimming: 6 bases; J trimming: 15 bases; junction bases outside the gene matches: 15. The CDR3 consists of 14 residues. The germline V gene has CDR1 SNHLY and CDR2 FYNNEI. This chain's CDR3 is CASRTPTGGVWWFF. The CDR3 nucleotides are TGTGCCAGCAGAACACCAACAGGGGGCGTTTGGTGGTTCTTC.

The rearrangement links TRBV9 to TRBJ2-1, with 7 bases aligning to TRBD1. V was clipped by 3 bases and J by 1 base; unmatched bases: 4. From germline, CDR1 is SGDLS and CDR2 YYNGEE. The CDR3 loop spans 15 amino acids. The CDR3 DNA reads TGTGCCAGCAGCGCTAGGGGGCGTTCCTACAATGAGCAGTTCTTC. The encoded protein is CASSARGRSYNEQFF.

The chain is built from TRBV19 and TRBJ1-1; TRBD1 is a possible D gene (6 bases). Trimming took 5 bases from V and 5 from J, leaving 18 bases between them. There are 15 residues in the CDR3. CDR1 LNHDA and CDR2 SQIVND come from the germline V gene (reference sequence). The CDR3 sequence is CASSQDLGGSTEAFF. The CDR3 DNA reads TGTGCCAGTAGTCAGGACCTAGGGGGAAGTACTGAAGCTTTCTTT.

This clone was seen once. The J gene is TRBJ1-1, the V gene TRBV2; 8 nucleotides match TRBD1. V was clipped by 5 bases and J by 4 bases; unmatched bases: 6. Germline V gene data show CDR1 as SNHLY and CDR2 as FYNNEI. CDR3 size: 14 residues. CDR3 DNA sequence: TGTGCCAGCAGTTGGACAGGGAGCAGCACTGAAGCTTTCTTT. It codes for CASSWTGSSTEAFF.

This chain joins TRBV19 and TRBJ1-6; D is unresolved. Trimming removed 3 bases at V and 0 bases at J, with 6 bases between. Germline V gives CDR1 LNHDA, CDR2 SQIVND (reference sequence). The CDR3 sequence is 15 residues long. CDR3 in amino acids: CASSIGVSYNSPLHF. As DNA, the CDR3 is TGTGCCAGTAGTATCGGGGTCTCCTATAATTCACCCCTCCACTTT. The full variable domain, in which reference TRBV19 and TRBJ1-6 provide the parts outside the CDR3, is DGGITQSPKYLFRKEGQNVTLSCEQNLNHDAMYWYRQDPGQGLRLIYYSQIVNDFQKGDIAEGYSVSREKKESFPLTVTSAQKNPTAFYLCASSIGVSYNSPLHFGNGTRLTVT.

This clone was picked up one time. The chain joins TRBV6-5 to TRBJ1-6; possibly TRBD1 for D (6 bases). Germline CDR1 reads MNHEY; CDR2 reads SVGAGI. CDR3 length equals 15 residues. The V end lost 5 bases, the J end lost 8 bases, and 16 bases lay between the germline ends. CDR3 sequence (DNA): TGTGCCAGCAGTCGGAACAGGGATGGGTATTCACCCCTCCACTTT. It specifies CASSRNRDGYSPLHF.

This chain uses TRBV6-2 or TRBV6-3 with TRBJ2-1, with 7 bases that match TRBD1. Germline CDR1 and CDR2: MNHEY and SVGEGT. Germline trimming cut 5 bases from V and 7 bases from J; bases unmatched to any gene: 11. There are 15 residues in the CDR3. The CDR3 DNA reads as TGTGCCAGCAGTCCCCCGGGACAGAAAAGAAATGAGCAGTTCTTC. Its protein is CASSPPGQKRNEQFF.

V is TRBV27 and J is TRBJ2-4; D might be TRBD2 (5 bases). Germline assignment: CDR1 MNHEY and CDR2 SMNVEV (reference sequence). Between the trimmed V and J ends, which lost 5 bases and 1 base, there was a span of 12 bases. This CDR3 has 15 residues. The CDR3 reads CASSAPGEAKNIQYF. CDR3 in DNA: TGTGCCAGCAGTGCGCCCGGGGAGGCCAAAAACATTCAGTACTTC.

This clone appeared once. V is TRBV11-2 and J is TRBJ2-2, with a possible D match to TRBD2 (6 bases). The V and J ends lost 6 bases and 9 bases respectively, with 20 bases between them. Germline V gene lookup returns CDR1 SGHAT and CDR2 FQNNGV. The CDR3 is 15 amino acids. The CDR3 DNA sequence: TGTGCCAGCAGTCCGACTGGGACTTCAATCCGGGAGCTGTTTTTT. Translation gives CASSPTGTSIRELFF. Variable domain in full (rest from reference TRBV11-2 and TRBJ2-2): EAGVAQSPRYKIIEKRQSVAFWCNPISGHATLYWYQQILGQGPKLLIQFQNNGVVDDSQLPKDRFSAERLKGVDSTLKIQPAKLEDSAVYLCASSPTGTSIRELFFGEGSRLTVL.

This clone was observed a single time. J is TRBJ2-2 and V is TRBV30; 7 nucleotides agree with TRBD2. The V and J ends lost 2 bases and 6 bases, in that order; junction bases with no gene match: 9. The CDR3 is made up of 15 amino acids. Germline V lookup: CDR1 GTSNPN, CDR2 SVGIG (reference sequence). The CDR3 nucleotides read TGTGCCTGGAGTCGGGCTAGCGGTCATTCCGGGGAGCTGTTTTTT. This gives the protein CAWSRASGHSGELFF.

V gene TRBV9 combines with J gene TRBJ2-7; the D gene is possibly TRBD1 (6 bases). The germline gives CDR1 SGDLS, CDR2 YYNGEE. The CDR3 has 16 residues. Trimming cost V 3 bases and J 2 bases, with 18 bases left between them. The CDR3 DNA sequence: TGTGCCAGCAGCGCAACCGGGACAAGCGGAACCTACGAGCAGTACTTC. Encoded protein: CASSATGTSGTYEQYF.

This clone was recorded once. The chain uses TRBV6-2 or TRBV6-3 and TRBJ2-3; D tentatively reads TRBD1 or TRBD2 (5 bases each). Trimming took 6 bases from V and 14 from J, leaving 15 bases between them. The CDR3 has 11 residues. The V gene's germline CDR1 is MNHEY and CDR2 SVGEGT. CDR3 region: CASSQGVLWYF. The CDR3 DNA reads as TGTGCCAGCAGCCAGGGAGTCCTCTGGTATTTT.

This chain uses TRBV7-6 with TRBJ2-7, with 7 bases that match TRBD2. With 5 bases clipped from V and 6 bases from J, the junction kept 7 bases outside the gene matches. The V gene's germline CDR1 is SGHVS and CDR2 FNYEAQ. The CDR3 contains 13 residues. Here the CDR3 reads CASSIKTSSEQYF. CDR3 sequence (DNA): TGTGCCAGCAGCATCAAGACTAGCTCCGAGCAGTACTTC.

V is TRBV5-4 and J is TRBJ2-1; 8 positions agree with TRBD2. This CDR3 has 15 amino acids. The J segment lost 8 bases and the V segment lost 1 base, leaving 8 bases of the junction unmatched. Germline V lookup: CDR1 SGHNT, CDR2 YYREEE (reference sequence). CDR3 sequence (DNA): TGTGCCAGCAGCTTGATCCTAGCGGGTCAGGATGAGCAGTTCTTC. Protein: CASSLILAGQDEQFF.